These T cell receptor beta chains were read from a single sample in a study of Ad26.COV2.S vaccination and SARS-CoV-2 variants. Only in-frame clones appear in the TCRdb table, and some are missing; sequencing was by immunoSEQ multiplex PCR. The sample holds about 480,000 clones, about 83% seen once. Source: peripheral blood, taken in a trial of Ad26.COV2.S vaccine versus placebo. Every receptor here comes from a person aged 18-65 years who received the Ad26.COV2.S COVID-19 vaccine or a placebo. CDR3s include the opening cysteine and the closing phenylalanine or tryptophan.

CDR3aa,j_gene,v_gene
CASGRLDEAFF,TRBJ1-1,TRBV19
CASSIPGDYGYTF,TRBJ1-2,TRBV6-6
CASSFSAGGLSGNEQFF,TRBJ2-1,TRBV7-2
CASSQSPSNDRGYGYDRENIQYF,TRBJ2-4,TRBV23-1
CASSRVAGGGSYNEQFF,TRBJ2-1,TRBV19
CASSFGTVDGYTF,TRBJ1-2,TRBV6-2/TRBV6-3
CASSLGGMVGYTF,TRBJ1-2,TRBV28
CAWRTGPNQPQHF,TRBJ1-5,TRBV30
CASSPGNGQPQHF,TRBJ1-5,TRBV5-6
CASIPDRVPNYGYTF,TRBJ1-2,TRBV2
CASSSMNPGVEQFF,TRBJ2-1,TRBV7-2
CASTSFRAAGTSGEQFF,TRBJ2-1,TRBV27
CASGPRTQQFF,TRBJ2-1,TRBV6-5
CATEGRFRTDKGNTIYF,TRBJ1-3,TRBV9
CAWRKTVGGYSPLHF,TRBJ1-6,TRBV30
CASSLFPGGGEAFF,TRBJ1-1,TRBV11-1
CASSVRHEQYF,TRBJ2-7,TRBV7-2
CASSHYTGELFF,TRBJ2-2,TRBV6-5
CASMRMGGEQYF,TRBJ2-7,TRBV27
CASSLQTSNGNEQFF,TRBJ2-1,TRBV5-4
CSVRAGAGNTEAFF,TRBJ1-1,TRBV29-1
CASSPGLAGLGQFF,TRBJ2-1,TRBV3-1/TRBV3-2
CASSQGARTEAFF,TRBJ1-1,TRBV7-2
CASSPGTGPYEQYF,TRBJ2-7,TRBV19
CASSEWVPFYNEQFF,TRBJ2-1,TRBV6-1
CASSLRLGSVSSSYNEQFF,TRBJ2-1,TRBV7-2
CSVLGLIYGYTF,TRBJ1-2,TRBV29-1
CASSPGLAGGYNEQFF,TRBJ2-1,TRBV5-6
CASSLASFRGAYEQYF,TRBJ2-7,TRBV7-2
CASSLYAGGVVETQYF,TRBJ2-5,TRBV5-1
CASSTRRSSYNEQFF,TRBJ2-1,TRBV7-9
CASSLSGRDHNEQFF,TRBJ2-1,TRBV4-2
CASSRLAGTDTQYF,TRBJ2-3,TRBV3-1/TRBV3-2
CASSGGTGVNTEAFF,TRBJ1-1,TRBV11-1
CATSRDLGDTQYF,TRBJ2-3,TRBV15
CSVGDRAYEQYF,TRBJ2-7,TRBV29-1
CASSILAGVINGELFF,TRBJ2-2,TRBV19
CASSRGQGPNYGYTF,TRBJ1-2,TRBV28
CASTGTFDEQYF,TRBJ2-7,TRBV28